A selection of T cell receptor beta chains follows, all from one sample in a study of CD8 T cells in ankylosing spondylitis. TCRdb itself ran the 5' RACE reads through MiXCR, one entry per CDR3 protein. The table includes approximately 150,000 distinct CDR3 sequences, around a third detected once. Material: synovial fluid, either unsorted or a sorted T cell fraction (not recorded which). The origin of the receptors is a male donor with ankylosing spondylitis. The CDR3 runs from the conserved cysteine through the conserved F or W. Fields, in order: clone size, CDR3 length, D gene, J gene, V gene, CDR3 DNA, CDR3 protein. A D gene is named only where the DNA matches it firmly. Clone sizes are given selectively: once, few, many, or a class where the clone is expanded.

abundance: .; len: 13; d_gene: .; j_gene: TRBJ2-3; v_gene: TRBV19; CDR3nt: TGTGCCAGTAGTTTGGACAGTCGGTATACGCAGTATTTT; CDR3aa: CASSLDSRYTQYF
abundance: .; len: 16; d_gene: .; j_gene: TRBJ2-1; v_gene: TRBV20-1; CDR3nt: TGCAGTGCTAGAGCTGACTCCCTCGGCACAACCAATGAGCAGTTCTTC; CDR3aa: CSARADSLGTTNEQFF
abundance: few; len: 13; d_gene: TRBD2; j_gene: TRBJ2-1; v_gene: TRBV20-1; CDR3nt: TGCAGTCCCACGGGGGGAGGGCCGGTTGAAAGGTTCTTC; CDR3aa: CSPTGGGPVERFF
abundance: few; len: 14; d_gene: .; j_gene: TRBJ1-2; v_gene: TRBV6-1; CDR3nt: TGTGCCAGCAGTGAAGCGCGGCGGAACTATGGCTACACCTTC; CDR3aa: CASSEARRNYGYTF
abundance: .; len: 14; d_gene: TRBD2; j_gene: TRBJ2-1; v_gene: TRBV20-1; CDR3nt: TGCAGTGCTTTTGCTAGCGGGGGGGCCAATGAGCAGTTCTTC; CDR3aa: CSAFASGGANEQFF
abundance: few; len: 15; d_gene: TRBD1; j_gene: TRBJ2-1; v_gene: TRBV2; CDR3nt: TGTGCCAGCAGTGAATGGACAGGGGGCGTGGGTGAGCAGTTCTTC; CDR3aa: CASSEWTGGVGEQFF
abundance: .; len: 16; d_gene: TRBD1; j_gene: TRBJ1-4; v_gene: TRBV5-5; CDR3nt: TGTGCCAGCAGCTTGGCCGGGGGGACAGGGGGTGAAAAACTGTTTTTT; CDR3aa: CASSLAGGTGGEKLFF
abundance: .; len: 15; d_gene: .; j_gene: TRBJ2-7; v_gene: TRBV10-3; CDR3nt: TGTGCCATCAGTGAGCTAGGCCCCGGGGCCTACGAGCAGTACTTC; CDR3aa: CAISELGPGAYEQYF
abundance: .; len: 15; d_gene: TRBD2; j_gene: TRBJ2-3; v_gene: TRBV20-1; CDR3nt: TGCAGTGCTAGAGATGGACTAGCCGGCACAGATACGCAGTATTTT; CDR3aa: CSARDGLAGTDTQYF
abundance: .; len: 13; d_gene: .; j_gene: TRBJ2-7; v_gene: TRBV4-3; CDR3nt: TGCGCCAGCAGCCAAGAACGTGCCTACGAGCAGTACTTC; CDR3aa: CASSQERAYEQYF